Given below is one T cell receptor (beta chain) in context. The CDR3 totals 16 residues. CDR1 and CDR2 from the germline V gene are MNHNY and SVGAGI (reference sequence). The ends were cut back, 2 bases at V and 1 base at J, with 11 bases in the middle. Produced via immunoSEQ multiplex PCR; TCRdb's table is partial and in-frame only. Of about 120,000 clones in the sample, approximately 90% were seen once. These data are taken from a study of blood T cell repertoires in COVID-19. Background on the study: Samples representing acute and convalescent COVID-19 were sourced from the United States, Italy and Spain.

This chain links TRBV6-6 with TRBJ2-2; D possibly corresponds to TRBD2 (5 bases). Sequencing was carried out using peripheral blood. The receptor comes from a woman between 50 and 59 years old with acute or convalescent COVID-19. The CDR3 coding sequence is TGTGCCAGCAGTTACCCTGCTAGCTTGAACACCGGGGAGCTGTTTTTT. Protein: CASSYPASLNTGELFF.